The T cell receptor beta chain described here comes from a study of response to subunit inactivated influenza vaccine. Study-wide results and limits: A suggestion made by the authors is that each seasonal influenza vaccination recruits few new T cells.

TCRdb re-called the RT-PCR reads with MiXCR, one entry per CDR3 protein. The top ten hold 6.5% to 8.5% of the sample, which has about 700,000 distinct CDR3 sequences, approximately 15% seen once. Germline CDR1 and CDR2: KGHDR and SFDVKD. The CDR3 loop spans 21 amino acids. J gave up 3 bases and V 3 bases, and 25 bases lay outside the gene matches. Points on this clonotype: Its antigen is as yet unknown.

Sequences were derived from PBMCs from blood, sampled less than 15 days before vaccination. The origin of this receptor is a man in his fifties or sixties who received an inactivated influenza vaccine. The chain is built from TRBV24-1 and TRBJ2-7, with 7 bases fitting TRBD2. Here the CDR3 DNA reads TGTGCCACCAGTGATGTGAAACTAGCGAGGGAACCTCCACCAGTGCTCTACGAGCAGTACTTC. It translates to CATSDVKLAREPPPVLYEQYF.